Listed below are T cell receptor beta chains from one sample, sequenced in a study of T cell repertoires in cytomegalovirus infection. These receptors have no identified antigens. TCRdb itself ran the reads through MiXCR, one entry per CDR3 protein. The sample contains some 700,000 distinct CDR3 sequences, roughly 33% of which appear only once. The sequencing here drew on cultured PBMCs, taken from culture after CMV antigen stimulation. These receptors came from a human donor in good health (CMV status not recorded). Some clones in this sample may be carry-over from other donors' samples. Both conserved end residues are trimmed from each CDR3. The order of the fields is V gene, J gene, D gene, CDR3 protein. The D gene is left open where the match is weak.

TRBV7-8	TRBJ1-2	.	ASSLERAGPKRYGYT
TRBV10-3	TRBJ2-7	TRBD2	AISPGTSGIYEQY
TRBV6-5	TRBJ1-6	TRBD1	ASSRDSYYNSPLH
TRBV27	TRBJ2-3	TRBD1	ASSPTGGIDTQY
TRBV20-1	TRBJ1-3	.	SARQPDSGNTIY
TRBV7-2	TRBJ1-2	.	ASSLGAQNYGYT
TRBV24-1	TRBJ2-7	.	ATSDTRQAGTENYEQY
TRBV29-1	TRBJ1-2	TRBD1	SALDRASGGYT
TRBV7-4	TRBJ2-1	.	ASSSGVGRRNNEQF
TRBV6-5	TRBJ2-2	TRBD1	ASSGTGGVVGTIPANTGELF
TRBV19	TRBJ1-1	.	ASRPTVMNTEAF
TRBV14	TRBJ2-7	.	ASSQVLQGLAGEQY
TRBV5-1	TRBJ1-1	.	ASSLAGDTEAF
TRBV7-9	TRBJ2-3	TRBD1	ASSSAGTGGADTQY
TRBV6-2/TRBV6-3	TRBJ1-1	.	ASSYQFNTEAF
TRBV6-5	TRBJ1-2	TRBD1	ASRTQGQGYGYT
TRBV7-8	TRBJ2-7	TRBD1	ASSGRTGGGYEQY
TRBV3-1	TRBJ1-6	.	ASSPDGISPLH
TRBV28	TRBJ2-7	.	ASSLSGTAYYEQY
TRBV6-2/TRBV6-3	TRBJ2-3	.	ASSSWPDTQY
TRBV20-1	TRBJ1-1	TRBD1	SGTGGKDTEAF
TRBV4-1	TRBJ2-1	TRBD2	ASSPGLAVGDEQF
TRBV6-7	TRBJ2-2	.	ASSYHRYTGELF
TRBV12-3/TRBV12-4	TRBJ2-3	.	ASSRGTTYSTDTQY
TRBV28	TRBJ1-2	.	ASTARGGRYGYT
TRBV7-8	TRBJ2-3	.	ASSFRFSTDTQY
TRBV6-5	TRBJ2-2	TRBD1	ASSYYRGSNTGELF
TRBV4-1	TRBJ1-5	TRBD1	ASSQAPSGGQPQH
TRBV7-2	TRBJ2-1	TRBD1	ASSARLPGQGVNEQF
TRBV5-1	TRBJ2-1	TRBD1	ASSLGGQGAGEQF
TRBV7-2	TRBJ2-1	TRBD2	ASSLRWTSGGAFEQF
TRBV5-8	TRBJ1-5	.	ASSLIGILSNQPQH
TRBV7-9	TRBJ1-6	.	ASSLVDSPLH
TRBV28	TRBJ1-2	TRBD1	ASSSPRTGSYGYT
TRBV20-1	TRBJ1-4	TRBD1	SAKPDREKLF
TRBV12-5	TRBJ2-7	TRBD1	ASGWGQDDYRSSYEQY
TRBV4-1	TRBJ1-2	TRBD1	ASSTRTGRTSDGYT
TRBV28	TRBJ2-7	.	ASTQLGVGYEQY
TRBV7-6	TRBJ2-1	TRBD1	ASSARTGRTNEQF
TRBV6-8	TRBJ2-1	TRBD2	ASRRSGARGSYNEQF